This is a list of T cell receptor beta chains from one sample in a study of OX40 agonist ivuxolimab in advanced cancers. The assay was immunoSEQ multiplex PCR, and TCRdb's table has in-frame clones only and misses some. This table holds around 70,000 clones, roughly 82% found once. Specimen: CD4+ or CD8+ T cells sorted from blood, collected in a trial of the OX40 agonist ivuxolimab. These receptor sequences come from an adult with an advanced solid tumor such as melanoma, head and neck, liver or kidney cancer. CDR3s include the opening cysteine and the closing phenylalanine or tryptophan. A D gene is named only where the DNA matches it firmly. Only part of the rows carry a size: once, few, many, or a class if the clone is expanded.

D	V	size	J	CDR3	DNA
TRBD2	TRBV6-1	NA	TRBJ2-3	CASPAGPTDTQYF	TGTGCCAGCCCAGCGGGGCCCACAGATACGCAGTATTTT
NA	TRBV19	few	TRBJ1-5	CASSGSNQPQHF	TGTGCCAGTAGTGGGAGCAATCAGCCCCAGCATTTT
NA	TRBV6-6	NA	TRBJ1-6	CASSPGNSPLHF	TGTGCCAGCAGTCCCGGAAATTCACCCCTCCACTTT
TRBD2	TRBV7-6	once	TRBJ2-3	CASSTSGTSDSDTQYF	TGTGCCAGCAGCACATCCGGGACTAGCGATTCCGATACGCAGTATTTT
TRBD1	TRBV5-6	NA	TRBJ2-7	CASSPDRISYEQYF	TGTGCCAGCAGCCCGGACAGGATCTCCTACGAGCAGTACTTC
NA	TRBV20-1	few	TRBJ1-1	CSARRVTEAFF	TGCAGTGCTCGACGGGTCACTGAAGCTTTCTTT
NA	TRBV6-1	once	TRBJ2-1	CASARDTIYNEQFF	TGTGCCAGCGCCCGGGACACGATCTACAATGAGCAGTTCTTC
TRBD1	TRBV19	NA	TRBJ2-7	CASSPGTVSYEQYF	TGTGCCAGTAGTCCAGGGACAGTCTCCTACGAGCAGTACTTC
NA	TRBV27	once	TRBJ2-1	CASSFWRGSSYNEQFF	TGTGCCAGCAGTTTTTGGAGGGGGAGCTCCTACAATGAGCAGTTCTTC
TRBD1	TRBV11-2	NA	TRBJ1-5	CASSPQGGEQPQHF	TGTGCCAGCAGCCCCCAGGGGGGGGAACAGCCCCAGCATTTT
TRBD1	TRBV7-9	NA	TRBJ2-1	CASSLRRTGHYNEQFF	TGTGCCAGCAGCTTAAGGCGGACAGGGCACTACAATGAGCAGTTCTTC
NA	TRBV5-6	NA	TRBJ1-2	CASSFLQTNYGYTF	TGTGCCAGCAGCTTTTTACAAACTAACTATGGCTACACCTTC
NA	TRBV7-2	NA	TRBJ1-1	CASSFVDTEAFF	TGTGCCAGCAGCTTCGTGGATACTGAAGCTTTCTTT
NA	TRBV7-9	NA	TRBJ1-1	CASSLGPGRTEAFF	TGTGCCAGCAGCTTAGGACCGGGGCGGACTGAAGCTTTCTTT
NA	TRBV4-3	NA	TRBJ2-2	CASSQDPRGSNTGELFF	TGCGCCAGCAGCCAAGATCCCCGGGGTTCAAACACCGGGGAGCTGTTTTTT
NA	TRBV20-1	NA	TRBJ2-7	CSASTEQYF	TGCAGTGCTAGTACCGAGCAGTACTTC
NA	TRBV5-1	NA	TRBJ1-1	CASSLDIGQRAFF	TGCGCCAGCAGCTTGGATATAGGACAGAGGGCTTTCTTT